Shown below are 25 T cell receptor beta chains from a single sample sequenced in a study of blood T cell repertoires in COVID-19. Profiled with immunoSEQ multiplex PCR; TCRdb holds only in-frame clones, not every one. The repertoire holds about 29,000 clones, with roughly nine tenths as singletons. Sequenced sample: peripheral blood. Receptor source: a human donor in a cohort sampled during active COVID-19.

The rearrangement joins TRBV5-1 to TRBJ2-5, with TRBD2 identical over 13 bases. Unmatched junction bases numbered 4, after V lost 0 bases and J lost 5 bases. Germline-derived CDR1 and CDR2 are SGHRS and YFSETQ. The CDR3 covers 16 residues. The CDR3 DNA is TGCGCCAGCAGCTTGGGGGGGACTAGCGGGACGGAGACCCAGTACTTC. This codes for CASSLGGTSGTETQYF.

The table lists this clone with a count of one. This chain connects TRBV27 to TRBJ1-1, with D perhaps matching TRBD1 (6 bases). Germline CDR1 MNHEY, CDR2 SMNVEV (reference sequence). V was pared by 2 bases and J by 2 bases, with 18 bases between. CDR3 length: 17 residues. The DNA of the CDR3 is TGTGCCAGCAGTTTACGGGCGACAGGCCCGTTCAACACTGAAGCTTTCTTT. It yields the protein CASSLRATGPFNTEAFF.

This chain uses TRBV9 with TRBJ2-2; D not resolved. Germline values: CDR1 SGDLS, CDR2 YYNGEE. V was shortened by 2 bases and J by 6 bases, with 8 bases between the two germline ends. The CDR3 has 13 amino acids. Here the CDR3 DNA reads TGTGCCAGCAGCGTGTCGCGGTCCGGGGAGCTGTTTTTT. This encodes CASSVSRSGELFF. The complete variable domain, with remaining parts taken from reference TRBV9 and TRBJ2-2, reads DSGVTQTPKHLITATGQRVTLRCSPRSGDLSVYWYQQSLDQGLQFLIQYYNGEERAKGNILERFSAQQFPDLHSELNLSSLELGDSALYFCASSVSRSGELFFGEGSRLTVL.

This chain links TRBV3-1 (or the pseudogene TRBV3-2) with TRBJ2-5; TRBD2 might be the D (6 bases). The CDR3 runs to 16 residues. V dropped 4 bases and J dropped 2 bases, with 17 bases sitting between them. CDR1 is LGHDT, CDR2 YNNKEL, per germline (reference sequence). The DNA of the CDR3 is TGTGCCAGCAGCCTCCCTCTAGCGAGATTTCAAGAGACCCAGTACTTC. Translated, it gives CASSLPLARFQETQYF.

The V and J genes are TRBV20-1 and TRBJ1-2; 7 bases map to TRBD1. The CDR3 is 15 amino acids. With 3 bases clipped from V and 4 bases from J, the junction kept 11 bases outside the gene matches. Per the germline V gene, CDR1 is DFQATT and CDR2 is SNEGSKA (reference sequence). The CDR3 spells CSASLGGESSYGYTF. The CDR3 nucleotides are TGCAGTGCTAGTCTAGGGGGCGAGTCCTCCTATGGCTACACCTTC.

This clone was counted once. V is TRBV11-2 and J is TRBJ2-1, with D perhaps TRBD2 (7 bases). This CDR3 contains 16 residues. Germline V gives CDR1 SGHAT, CDR2 FQNNGV. The V end was cut by 5 bases, the J end by 6 bases, with 20 bases between. The CDR3 loop is CASSPRLGGGCNEQFF. CDR3 sequence (DNA): TGTGCCAGCAGCCCCCGGTTGGGGGGGGGCTGCAATGAGCAGTTCTTC.

DNA of the CDR3: TGTGCCAGCAGCCTATGGACAGGAGATGTCGCACCCCTCCACTTT. Translation gives CASSLWTGDVAPLHF. V usage is TRBV5-4 and J usage is TRBJ1-6; 7 bases map to TRBD1. In germline, CDR1 is SGHNT, CDR2 YYREEE (reference sequence). This CDR3 is built from 15 residues. V lost 4 bases, J lost 11 bases, and 12 bases stayed unmatched.

This clone was picked up a small number of times. The chain couples TRBV5-4 to TRBJ2-1; the match to TRBD2 covers 11 bases. The CDR3 spans 18 residues. Germline loops: CDR1 SGHNT, CDR2 YYREEE (reference sequence). V lost 1 base, J lost 2 bases, and 8 bases stayed unmatched. CDR3 residues: CASSLMISGGAAYNEQFF. CDR3 sequence (DNA): TGTGCCAGCAGCTTGATGATTAGCGGGGGGGCCGCCTACAATGAGCAGTTCTTC.

V gene TRBV27 combines with J gene TRBJ2-5, with 7 bases matching TRBD2. The germline gives CDR1 MNHEY, CDR2 SMNVEV (reference sequence). Trimming took 6 bases from V and 4 from J; bases not matched to a gene: 5. The CDR3 sequence is 13 residues long. CDR3 in amino acids: CASSRREGETQYF. The CDR3 bases are TGTGCCAGCAGCCGCAGGGAGGGAGAGACCCAGTACTTC.

V usage is TRBV19 and J usage is TRBJ1-4, with D possibly matching TRBD1 (5 bases). Germline loops: CDR1 LNHDA, CDR2 SQIVND (reference sequence). This CDR3 has 14 amino acids. The ends were cut back, 6 bases at V and 5 bases at J, with 13 bases in the middle. The CDR3, as DNA: TGTGCCAGTAGCCGGGGGACTCGAAATGAAAAACTGTTTTTT. Translated: CASSRGTRNEKLFF.

This clone came up once. V gene TRBV4-2 combines with J gene TRBJ1-1; possibly TRBD1 for D (5 bases). This CDR3 is built from 15 residues. Germline V gene lookup returns CDR1 LGHNA and CDR2 YNFKEQ. V was cut by 0 bases and J by 3 bases, with 11 bases left in between. The CDR3 bases are TGTGCCAGCAGCCAAGATTTGCTGACAGACACTGAAGCTTTCTTT. This gives the protein CASSQDLLTDTEAFF.

The genes are TRBV19 and TRBJ2-4; 9 bases line up with TRBD2. This CDR3 has 17 residues. CDR1 and CDR2 from the germline V gene are LNHDA and SQIVND (reference sequence). V lost 2 bases, J lost 2 bases, and 7 bases stayed unmatched. The CDR3 nucleotides are TGTGCCAGTAGTATAAACCTGCGGGGGGGCACCAAAAACATTCAGTACTTC. Its translation is CASSINLRGGTKNIQYF.

The chain uses TRBV15 and TRBJ1-4; D remains unclear. CDR1 and CDR2 from the germline V gene are LNHNV and YYDKDF (reference sequence). This CDR3 is 15 amino acids long. V lost 1 base and J lost 5, with 11 bases in between. The CDR3: CATSRAQQNNEKLFF. CDR3 coding DNA: TGTGCCACCAGCAGAGCTCAACAGAACAATGAAAAACTGTTTTTT.

The chain uses TRBV14 and TRBJ2-5, with D possibly matching TRBD2 (6 bases). The CDR3 totals 16 residues. Germline V gene sequence: CDR1 SGHDN, CDR2 FVKESK. V lost 5 bases and J 3 bases, leaving 19 bases between the germline ends. CDR3 in amino acids: CASSSRAGTGKETQYF. The CDR3, as DNA: TGTGCCAGCAGCTCGAGAGCCGGGACTGGTAAAGAGACCCAGTACTTC.

In this sample, this clone turned up once. CDR3 sequence: CASSLAPGGAGETQYF. The CDR3 region has the DNA TGTGCCAGCAGCTTAGCGCCCGGGGGGGCCGGAGAGACCCAGTACTTC. The chain is built from TRBV7-2 and TRBJ2-5, with 8 bases matching TRBD2. CDR1 SGHTA and CDR2 FQGNSA come from the germline V gene. This CDR3 region has 16 residues. V lost 0 bases to trimming and J lost 4 bases; unmatched junction nucleotides: 7.

The CDR3 protein is CASSPPGVVSYEQYF. CDR3 DNA sequence: TGTGCCAGCTCCCCCCCAGGGGTAGTCTCCTACGAGCAGTACTTC. The chain has TRBV18 and TRBJ2-7, with D possibly TRBD1 on 6 matching bases. V was shortened by 6 bases and J by 0 bases, with 15 bases between the two germline ends. The germline V gene has CDR1 KGHSH and CDR2 LQKENI. The CDR3 contains 15 residues. Together with reference TRBV18 and TRBJ2-7, the CDR3 gives the full variable domain: NAGVMQNPRHLVRRRGQEARLRCSPMKGHSHVYWYRQLPEEGLKFMVYLQKENIIDESGMPKERFSAEFPKEGPSILRIQQVVRGDSAAYFCASSPPGVVSYEQYFGPGTRLTVT.

This rearrangement joins TRBV6-5 to TRBJ2-7; no firm D call. This CDR3 region has 14 residues. In germline, CDR1 is MNHEY, CDR2 SVGAGI. V was shortened by 2 bases and J by 6 bases, with 14 bases between the two germline ends. The CDR3 loop is CASSYSTASAEQYF. The CDR3 DNA follows: TGTGCCAGCAGTTACAGCACTGCATCCGCCGAGCAGTACTTC.

This chain joins TRBV10-3 and TRBJ2-7; TRBD2 agrees at 11 bases. The J segment lost 7 bases and the V segment lost 8 bases, leaving 10 bases of the junction unmatched. Germline CDR1 reads ENHRY; CDR2 reads SYGVKD. CDR3 length: 14 amino acids. Written as DNA, the CDR3 is TGTGCCATCGGGGGGGGGACTAGCGGTCGAGAGCAGTACTTC. Protein product: CAIGGGTSGREQYF.

Written as DNA, the CDR3 is TGTGCCTGGGACACTAGCGGGGGAGCAGATACGCAGTATTTT. Translating gives CAWDTSGGADTQYF. The chain joins TRBV30 to TRBJ2-3; 11 positions match TRBD2. V shed 5 bases, J shed 4 bases, and the junction held 5 bases outside the gene matches. CDR1 and CDR2 (germline): GTSNPN, SVGIG (reference sequence). The CDR3 is 14 amino acids.

V is TRBV15 and J is TRBJ1-4, with 9 bases identical to TRBD1. V shed 0 bases, J shed 3 bases, and the junction held 11 bases outside the gene matches. Germline V gives CDR1 LNHNV, CDR2 YYDKDF (reference sequence). The CDR3 totals 19 residues. The CDR3 is CATSREISGQGEANEKLFF. CDR3 nucleotides: TGTGCCACCAGCAGAGAGATTTCGGGACAGGGAGAGGCTAATGAAAAACTGTTTTTT.

The chain employs TRBV9 and TRBJ1-6; D is uncertain. There are 13 residues in the CDR3. The ends were cut back, 2 bases at V and 8 bases at J, with 8 bases in the middle. Germline CDR1 SGDLS, CDR2 YYNGEE. In DNA form, the CDR3 reads TGTGCCAGCAGCGTCGGGTGGGATTCACCCCTCCACTTT. Encoded protein: CASSVGWDSPLHF.

This sequence joins TRBV20-1 and TRBJ1-2; D may be TRBD1 (5 bases). The CDR3 runs 11 residues. Looked up from germline, CDR1 is DFQATT and CDR2 is SNEGSKA (reference sequence). V was trimmed by 4 bases and J by 5 bases, leaving 8 bases between them. The CDR3 region is CSAIRGYGYTF. The CDR3 DNA reads as TGCAGTGCTATCCGGGGGTATGGCTACACCTTC.

This chain joins TRBV7-7 and TRBJ2-3; D may be TRBD2 (5 bases). V lost 11 bases, J lost 0 bases, and 15 bases lay in between. The CDR3 is 14 amino acids. Germline CDR1 and CDR2: SSHAT and FNYEAQ (reference sequence). This chain's CDR3 is CASSPTTSTDTQYF. CDR3 in DNA: TGTGCCTCCTCCCCGACTACAAGCACAGATACGCAGTATTTT.

The table lists this clone with a few counts. In DNA form, the CDR3 reads TGCAGCGTCTTCCTCCGGGACAGAAGAACTGAAGCTTTCTTT. This encodes CSVFLRDRRTEAFF. The rearrangement links TRBV29-1 to TRBJ1-1, with TRBD1 matching over 7 bases. Germline CDR1 SQVTM, CDR2 ANQGSEA. With V trimmed by 6 bases and J by 5 bases, 12 bases remained unmatched. The CDR3 is 14 amino acids.

This clone was seen only once. The chain combines TRBV5-4 with TRBJ2-3; 9 bases are shared with TRBD2. The junction had 3 bases not matched to a gene; V was cut back by 3 bases and J by 1 base. The CDR3 runs to 15 residues. The V gene's germline CDR1 is SGHNT and CDR2 YYREEE (reference sequence). Here the CDR3 reads CASSSRLAGTDTQYF. In DNA form, the CDR3 reads TGTGCCAGCAGCTCTAGACTAGCGGGCACAGATACGCAGTATTTT.